This TCR beta chain was found in a study of blood T cell repertoires in COVID-19. Study summary: Both acute and convalescent COVID-19 samples were obtained from the United States, Italy and Spain. Sample material is recorded as cDNA or gDNA derived from T cells, B-cell-depleted T cells, or PBMCs.

As originally analysed: For nucleated cells, counts were estimated from reference gene primer amplification. Measured with immunoSEQ multiplex PCR; TCRdb has only the in-frame clones, and not every one. V, J and clone size reflect that table, while D and trimming were determined from the DNA. The sample contains approximately 240,000 clones, 80% to 95% of which appear only once. Patients at the Seattle site were enrolled during active infection and followed longitudinally. This CDR3 has 11 residues. Looked up from germline, CDR1 is LGHDT and CDR2 is YNNKEL (reference sequence). V was cut by 5 bases and J by 5 bases, with 6 bases left in between.

The sequence came from a man under 40 with COVID-19, enrolled during active disease. The V gene is TRBV3-1 (or the pseudogene TRBV3-2), the J gene TRBJ1-1; D not certain. Sample: peripheral blood. The CDR3 DNA is TGTGCCAGCAGCTTGAGGACTGAAGCTTTCTTT. This sequence encodes CASSLRTEAFF.